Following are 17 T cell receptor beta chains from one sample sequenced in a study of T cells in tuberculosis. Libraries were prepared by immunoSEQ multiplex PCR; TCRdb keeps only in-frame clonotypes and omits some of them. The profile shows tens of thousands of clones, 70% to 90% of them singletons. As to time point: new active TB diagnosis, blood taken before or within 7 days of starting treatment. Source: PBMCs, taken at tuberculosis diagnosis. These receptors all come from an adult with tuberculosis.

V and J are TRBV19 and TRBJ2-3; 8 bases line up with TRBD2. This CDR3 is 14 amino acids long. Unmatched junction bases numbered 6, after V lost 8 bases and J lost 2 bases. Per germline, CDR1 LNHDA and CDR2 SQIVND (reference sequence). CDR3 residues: CASESGRLTDTQYF. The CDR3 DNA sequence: TGTGCCAGTGAAAGCGGGAGACTCACAGATACGCAGTATTTT.

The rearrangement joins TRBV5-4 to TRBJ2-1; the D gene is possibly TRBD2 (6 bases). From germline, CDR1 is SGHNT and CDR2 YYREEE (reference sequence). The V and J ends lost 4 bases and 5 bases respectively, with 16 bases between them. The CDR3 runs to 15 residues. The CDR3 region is CASSHSGSQDNEQFF. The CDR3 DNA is TGTGCCAGCAGCCACTCCGGGAGCCAAGACAATGAGCAGTTCTTC.

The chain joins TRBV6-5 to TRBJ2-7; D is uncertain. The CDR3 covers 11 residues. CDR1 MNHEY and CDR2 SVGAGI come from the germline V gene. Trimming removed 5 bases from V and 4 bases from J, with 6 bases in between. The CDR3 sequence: CASSGLYEQYF. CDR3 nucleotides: TGTGCCAGCAGTGGGCTATACGAGCAGTACTTC.

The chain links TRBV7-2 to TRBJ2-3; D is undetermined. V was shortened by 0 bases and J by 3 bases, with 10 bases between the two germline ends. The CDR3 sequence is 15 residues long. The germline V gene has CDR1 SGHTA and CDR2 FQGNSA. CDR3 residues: CASSLAPKATDTQYF. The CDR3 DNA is TGTGCCAGCAGCTTAGCCCCAAAAGCGACAGATACGCAGTATTTT. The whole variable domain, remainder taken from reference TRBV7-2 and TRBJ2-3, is GAGVSQSPSNKVTEKGKDVELRCDPISGHTALYWYRQSLGQGLEFLIYFQGNSAPDKSGLPSDRFSAERTGGSVSTLTIQRTQQEDSAVYLCASSLAPKATDTQYFGPGTRLTVL.

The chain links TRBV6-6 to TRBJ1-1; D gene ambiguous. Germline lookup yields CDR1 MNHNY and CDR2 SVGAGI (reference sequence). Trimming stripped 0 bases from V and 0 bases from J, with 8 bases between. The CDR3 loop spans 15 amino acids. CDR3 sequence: CASSYSRRMNTEAFF. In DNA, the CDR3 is TGTGCCAGCAGTTACTCAAGGAGGATGAACACTGAAGCTTTCTTT.

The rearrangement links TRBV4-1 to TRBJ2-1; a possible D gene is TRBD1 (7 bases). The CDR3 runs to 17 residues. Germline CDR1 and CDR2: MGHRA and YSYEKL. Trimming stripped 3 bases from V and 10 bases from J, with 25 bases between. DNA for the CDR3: TGCGCCAGCAGCCACCCTTCCGGAGGGGGCGCCTTATGGGAGCAGTTCTTC. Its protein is CASSHPSGGGALWEQFF.

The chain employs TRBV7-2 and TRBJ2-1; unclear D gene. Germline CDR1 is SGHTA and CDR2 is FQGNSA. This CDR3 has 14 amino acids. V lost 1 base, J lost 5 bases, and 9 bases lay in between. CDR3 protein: CASSLGFRDNEQFF. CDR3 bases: TGTGCCAGCAGCTTAGGGTTCCGGGACAATGAGCAGTTCTTC.

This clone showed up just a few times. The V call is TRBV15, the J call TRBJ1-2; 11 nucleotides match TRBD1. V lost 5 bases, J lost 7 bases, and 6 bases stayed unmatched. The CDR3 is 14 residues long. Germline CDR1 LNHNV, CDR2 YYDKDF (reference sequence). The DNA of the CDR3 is TGTGCCACCAGCTCAACCGGGACAGGGGGTGGCTACACCTTC. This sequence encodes CATSSTGTGGGYTF. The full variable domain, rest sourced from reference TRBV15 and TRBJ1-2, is DAMVIQNPRYQVTQFGKPVTLSCSQTLNHNVMYWYQQKSSQAPKLLFHYYDKDFNNEADTPDNFQSRRPNTSFCFLDIRSPGLGDTAMYLCATSSTGTGGGYTFGSGTRLTVV.

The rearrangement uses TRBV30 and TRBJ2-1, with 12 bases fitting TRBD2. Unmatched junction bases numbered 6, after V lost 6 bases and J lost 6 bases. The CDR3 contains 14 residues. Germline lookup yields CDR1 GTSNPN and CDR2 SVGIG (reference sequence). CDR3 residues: CACLAGGPRNEQFF. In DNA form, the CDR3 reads TGTGCCTGCCTAGCGGGGGGGCCCCGCAATGAGCAGTTCTTC.

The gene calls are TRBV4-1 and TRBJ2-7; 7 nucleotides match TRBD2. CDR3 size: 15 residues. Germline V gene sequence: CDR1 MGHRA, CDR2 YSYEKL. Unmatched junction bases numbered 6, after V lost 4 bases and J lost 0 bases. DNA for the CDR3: TGCGCCAGCAGCCCCTCTAGCGGAAGCTCCTACGAGCAGTACTTC. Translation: CASSPSSGSSYEQYF.

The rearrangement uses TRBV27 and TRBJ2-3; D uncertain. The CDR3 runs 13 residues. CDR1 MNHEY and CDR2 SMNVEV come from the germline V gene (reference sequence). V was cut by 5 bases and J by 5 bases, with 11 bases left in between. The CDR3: CASSPSLGDTQYF. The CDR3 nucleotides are TGTGCCAGCAGTCCCTCCCTCGGAGATACGCAGTATTTT.

Written as DNA, the CDR3 is TGTGCCAGCAGCTTGGGTCTCGTGACAGGGGGCACTGAAGCTTTCTTT. Protein product: CASSLGLVTGGTEAFF. This chain links TRBV5-4 with TRBJ1-1, with 9 bases identical to TRBD1. This CDR3 comprises 16 residues. Germline V gene lookup returns CDR1 SGHNT and CDR2 YYREEE (reference sequence). J gave up 4 bases and V 0 bases, and 7 bases lay outside the gene matches.

CDR3 region: CASSQDWGRSHEQYF. CDR3 DNA sequence: TGCGCCAGCAGCCAAGACTGGGGCAGGTCCCACGAGCAGTACTTC. The chain recombines TRBV4-1 with TRBJ2-7, with TRBD1 as a possible D gene (5 bases). CDR3 length: 15 residues. V shed 0 bases and J shed 5 bases, with 14 bases lying between them. CDR1 is MGHRA and CDR2 is YSYEKL in the germline V gene.

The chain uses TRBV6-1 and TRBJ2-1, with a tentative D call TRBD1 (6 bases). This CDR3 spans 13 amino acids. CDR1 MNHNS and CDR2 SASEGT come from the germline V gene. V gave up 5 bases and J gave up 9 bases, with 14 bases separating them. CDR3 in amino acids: CASSINRAGEQFF. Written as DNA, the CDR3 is TGTGCCAGCAGTATTAACAGGGCTGGTGAGCAGTTCTTC.

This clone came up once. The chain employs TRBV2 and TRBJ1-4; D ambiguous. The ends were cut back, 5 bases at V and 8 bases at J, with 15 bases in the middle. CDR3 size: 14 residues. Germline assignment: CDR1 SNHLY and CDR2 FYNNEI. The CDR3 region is CASSSSFLREKLFF. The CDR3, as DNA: TGTGCCAGCAGTAGTAGTTTCCTAAGAGAAAAACTGTTTTTT.

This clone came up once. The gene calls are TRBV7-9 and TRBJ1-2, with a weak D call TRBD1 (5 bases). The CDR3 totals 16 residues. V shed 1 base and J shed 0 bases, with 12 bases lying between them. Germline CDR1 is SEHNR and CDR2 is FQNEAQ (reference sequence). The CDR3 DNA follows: TGTGCCAGCAGCTTAGTTTCTGGGGCGACTAACTATGGCTACACCTTC. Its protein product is CASSLVSGATNYGYTF.

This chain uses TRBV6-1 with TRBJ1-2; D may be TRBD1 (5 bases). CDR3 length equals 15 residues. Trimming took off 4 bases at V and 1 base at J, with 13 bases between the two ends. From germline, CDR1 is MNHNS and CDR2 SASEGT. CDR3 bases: TGTGCCAGCAGTGCGTTGACAGTTAGTAACTATGGCTACACCTTC. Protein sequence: CASSALTVSNYGYTF.